This T cell receptor beta chain was captured by sequencing in a study of cytomegalovirus exposure and HLA in healthy donors. Study in general: An earlier analysis identified under 130 million unique TCR beta sequences in approximately 170 million T cells.

Study-wide results and caveats: Immune exposure information available was restricted to CMV serostatus.

Regarding this clone: Its antigen is as yet unknown.

This CDR3 region has 13 residues. V lost 1 base, J lost 12 bases, and 10 bases lay in between. Germline V gene sequence: CDR1 LGHNA, CDR2 YNFKEQ. The PCR employed 60 Vbeta primers together with 13 Jbeta primers. Libraries were prepared by immunoSEQ multiplex PCR; TCRdb keeps only in-frame clonotypes and omits some of them. Among 90,000 to 100,000 clones listed, around 80% were seen once. The chain carries TRBV4-2 and TRBJ1-6; D remains ambiguous. Material: PBMCs. The TCR was taken from a man aged 60 to 75 in good health and CMV-seropositive. The CDR3 region has the DNA TGTGCCAGCAGCCAAGGGCCGCTTTTACCCCTCCACTTT. Amino acids: CASSQGPLLPLHF.